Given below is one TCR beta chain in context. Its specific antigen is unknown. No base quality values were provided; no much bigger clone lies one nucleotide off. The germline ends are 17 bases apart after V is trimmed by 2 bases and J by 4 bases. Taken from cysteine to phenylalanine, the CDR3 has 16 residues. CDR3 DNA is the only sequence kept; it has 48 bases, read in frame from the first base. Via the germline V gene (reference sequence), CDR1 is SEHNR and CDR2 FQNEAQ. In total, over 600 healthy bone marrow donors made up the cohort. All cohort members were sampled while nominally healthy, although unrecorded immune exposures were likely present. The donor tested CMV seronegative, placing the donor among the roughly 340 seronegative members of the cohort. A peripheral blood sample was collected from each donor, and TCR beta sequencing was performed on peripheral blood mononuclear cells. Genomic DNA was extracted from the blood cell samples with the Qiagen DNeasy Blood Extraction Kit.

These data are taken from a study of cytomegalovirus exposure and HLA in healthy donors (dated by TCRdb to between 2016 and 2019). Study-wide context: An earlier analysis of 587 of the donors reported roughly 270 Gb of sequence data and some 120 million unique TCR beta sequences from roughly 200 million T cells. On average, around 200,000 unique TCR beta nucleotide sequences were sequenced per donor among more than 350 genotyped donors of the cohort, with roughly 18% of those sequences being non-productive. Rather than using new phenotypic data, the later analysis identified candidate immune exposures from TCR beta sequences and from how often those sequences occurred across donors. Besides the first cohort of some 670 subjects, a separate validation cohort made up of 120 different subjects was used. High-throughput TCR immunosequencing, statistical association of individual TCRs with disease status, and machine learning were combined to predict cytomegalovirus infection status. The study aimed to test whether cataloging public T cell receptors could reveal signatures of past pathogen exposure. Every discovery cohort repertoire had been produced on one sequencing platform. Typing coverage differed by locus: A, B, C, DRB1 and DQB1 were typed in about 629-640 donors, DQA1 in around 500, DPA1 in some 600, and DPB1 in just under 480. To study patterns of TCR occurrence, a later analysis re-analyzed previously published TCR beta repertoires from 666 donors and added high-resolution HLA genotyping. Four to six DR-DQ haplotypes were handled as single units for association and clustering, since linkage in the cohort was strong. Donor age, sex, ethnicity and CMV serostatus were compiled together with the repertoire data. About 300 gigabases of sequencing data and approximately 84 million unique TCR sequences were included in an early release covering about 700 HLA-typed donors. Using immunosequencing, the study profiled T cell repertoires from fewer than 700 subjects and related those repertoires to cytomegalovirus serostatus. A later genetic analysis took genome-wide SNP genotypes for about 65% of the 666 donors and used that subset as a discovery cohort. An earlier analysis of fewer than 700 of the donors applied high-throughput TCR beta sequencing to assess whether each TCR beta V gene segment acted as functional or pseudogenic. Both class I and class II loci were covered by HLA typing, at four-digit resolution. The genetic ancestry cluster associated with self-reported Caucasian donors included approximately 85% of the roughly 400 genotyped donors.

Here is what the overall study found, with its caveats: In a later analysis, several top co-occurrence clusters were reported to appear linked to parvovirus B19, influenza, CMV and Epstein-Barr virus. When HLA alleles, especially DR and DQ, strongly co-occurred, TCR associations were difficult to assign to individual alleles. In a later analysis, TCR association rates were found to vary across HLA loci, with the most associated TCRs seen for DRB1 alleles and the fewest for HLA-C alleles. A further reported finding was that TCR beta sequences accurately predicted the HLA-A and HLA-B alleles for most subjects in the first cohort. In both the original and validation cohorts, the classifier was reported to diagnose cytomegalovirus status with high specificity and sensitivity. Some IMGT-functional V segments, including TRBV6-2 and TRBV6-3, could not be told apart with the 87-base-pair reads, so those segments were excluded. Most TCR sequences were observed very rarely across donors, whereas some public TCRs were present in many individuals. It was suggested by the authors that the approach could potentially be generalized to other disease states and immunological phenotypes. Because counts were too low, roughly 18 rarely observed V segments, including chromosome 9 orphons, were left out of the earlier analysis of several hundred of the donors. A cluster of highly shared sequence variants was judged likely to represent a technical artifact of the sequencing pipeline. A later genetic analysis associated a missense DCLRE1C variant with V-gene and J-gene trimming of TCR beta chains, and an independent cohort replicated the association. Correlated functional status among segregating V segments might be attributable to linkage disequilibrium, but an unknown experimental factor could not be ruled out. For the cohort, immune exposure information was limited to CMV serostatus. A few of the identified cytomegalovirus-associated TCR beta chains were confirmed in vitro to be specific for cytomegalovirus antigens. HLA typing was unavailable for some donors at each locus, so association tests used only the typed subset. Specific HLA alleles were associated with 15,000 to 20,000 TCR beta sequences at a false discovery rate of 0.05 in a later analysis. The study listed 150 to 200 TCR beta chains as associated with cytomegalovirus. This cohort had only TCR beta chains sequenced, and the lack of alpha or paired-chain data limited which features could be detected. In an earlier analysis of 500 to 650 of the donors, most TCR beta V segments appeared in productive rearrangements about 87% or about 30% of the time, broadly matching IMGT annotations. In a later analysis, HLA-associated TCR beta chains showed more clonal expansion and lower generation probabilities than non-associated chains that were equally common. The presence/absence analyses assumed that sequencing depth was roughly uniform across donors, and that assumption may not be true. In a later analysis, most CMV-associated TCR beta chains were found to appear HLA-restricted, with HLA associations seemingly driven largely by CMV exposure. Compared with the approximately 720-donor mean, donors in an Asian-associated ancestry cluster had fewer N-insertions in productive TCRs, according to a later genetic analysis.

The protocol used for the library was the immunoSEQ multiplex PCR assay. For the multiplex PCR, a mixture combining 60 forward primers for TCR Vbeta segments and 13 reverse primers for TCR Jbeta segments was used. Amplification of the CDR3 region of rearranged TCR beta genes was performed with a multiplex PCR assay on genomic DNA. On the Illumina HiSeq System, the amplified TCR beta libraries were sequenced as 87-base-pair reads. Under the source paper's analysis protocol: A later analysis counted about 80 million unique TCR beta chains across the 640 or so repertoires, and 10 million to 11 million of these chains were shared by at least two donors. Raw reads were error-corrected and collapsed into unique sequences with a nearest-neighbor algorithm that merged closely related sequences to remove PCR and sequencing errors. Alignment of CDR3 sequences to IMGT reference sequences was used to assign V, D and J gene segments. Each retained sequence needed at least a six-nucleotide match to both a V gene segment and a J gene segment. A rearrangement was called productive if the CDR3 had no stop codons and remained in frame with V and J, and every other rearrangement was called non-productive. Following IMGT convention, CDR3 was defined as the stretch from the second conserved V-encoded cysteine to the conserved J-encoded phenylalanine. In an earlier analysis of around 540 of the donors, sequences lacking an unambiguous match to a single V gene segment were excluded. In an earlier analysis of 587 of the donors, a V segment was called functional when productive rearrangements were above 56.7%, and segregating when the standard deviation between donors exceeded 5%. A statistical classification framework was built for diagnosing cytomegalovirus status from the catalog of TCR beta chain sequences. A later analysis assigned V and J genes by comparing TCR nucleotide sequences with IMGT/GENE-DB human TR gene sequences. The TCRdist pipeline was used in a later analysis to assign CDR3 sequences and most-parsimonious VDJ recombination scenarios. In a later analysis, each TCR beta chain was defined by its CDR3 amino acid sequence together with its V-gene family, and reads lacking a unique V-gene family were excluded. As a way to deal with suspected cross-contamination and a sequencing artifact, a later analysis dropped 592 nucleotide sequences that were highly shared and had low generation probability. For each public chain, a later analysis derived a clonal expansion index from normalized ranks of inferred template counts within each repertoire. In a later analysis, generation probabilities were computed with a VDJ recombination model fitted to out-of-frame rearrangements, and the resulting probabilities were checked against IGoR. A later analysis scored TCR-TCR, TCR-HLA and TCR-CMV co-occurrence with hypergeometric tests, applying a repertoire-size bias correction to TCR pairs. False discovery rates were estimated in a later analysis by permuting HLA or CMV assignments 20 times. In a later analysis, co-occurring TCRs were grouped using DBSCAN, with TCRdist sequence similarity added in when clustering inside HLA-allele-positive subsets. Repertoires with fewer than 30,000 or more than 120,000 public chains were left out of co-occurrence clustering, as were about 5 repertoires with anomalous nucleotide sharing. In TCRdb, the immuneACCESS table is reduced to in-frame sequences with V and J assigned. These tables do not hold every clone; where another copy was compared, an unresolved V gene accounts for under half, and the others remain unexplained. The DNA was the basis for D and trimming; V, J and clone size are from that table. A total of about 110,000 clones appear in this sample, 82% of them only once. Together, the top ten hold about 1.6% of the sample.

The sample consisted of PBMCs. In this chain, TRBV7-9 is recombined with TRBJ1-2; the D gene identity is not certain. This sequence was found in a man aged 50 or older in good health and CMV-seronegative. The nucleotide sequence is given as TGTGCCAGCAGCTTACCCTCTTCAACCTGGAGCTATGGCTACACCTTC. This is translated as CASSLPSSTWSYGYTF. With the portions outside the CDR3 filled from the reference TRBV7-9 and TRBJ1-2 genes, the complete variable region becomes DTGVSQNPRHKITKRGQNVTFRCDPISEHNRLYWYRQTLGQGPEFLTYFQNEAQLEKSRLLSDRFSAERPKGSFSTLEIQRTEQGDSAMYLCASSLPSSTWSYGYTFGSGTRLTVV.